One sample yielded the 22 T cell receptor beta chains listed below, sequenced in a study of cytomegalovirus exposure and HLA in healthy donors. PCR used 60 Vbeta primers and 13 Jbeta primers. Profiled with immunoSEQ multiplex PCR; TCRdb holds only in-frame clones, not every one. This table has about 140,000 clones, around 76% appearing once. Specimen: PBMCs. The receptors were sampled from a male donor in good health and CMV-seronegative.

V usage is TRBV7-9 and J usage is TRBJ2-1; 7 bases are a match to TRBD2. V lost 5 bases to trimming and J lost 1 base; unmatched junction nucleotides: 14. CDR3 length equals 18 residues. In germline, CDR1 is SEHNR, CDR2 FQNEAQ (reference sequence). The CDR3, as DNA: TGTGCCAGCAGCCCCGGGCAGGGCGGGGGTCGGTCCTACAATGAGCAGTTCTTC. Its protein product is CASSPGQGGGRSYNEQFF.

This sequence joins TRBV4-3 and TRBJ2-7; perhaps TRBD2 as D (5 bases). Per the germline V gene, CDR1 is LGHNA and CDR2 is YSLEER. The CDR3 is 15 residues long. V gave up 3 bases and J gave up 2 bases, with 14 bases separating them. The CDR3: CASSQGAAAPYEQYF. CDR3 in DNA: TGCGCCAGCAGCCAGGGCGCAGCGGCCCCCTACGAGCAGTACTTC.

V usage is TRBV18 and J usage is TRBJ2-5; 8 bases align to TRBD2. V lost 4 bases, J lost 5 bases, and 12 bases stayed unmatched. CDR3 length: 16 residues. Germline CDR1 reads KGHSH; CDR2 reads LQKENI. CDR3 in DNA: TGTGCCAGCTCACGACTCGGGAGGGCCGGACCCGAGACCCAGTACTTC. Residues: CASSRLGRAGPETQYF.

V and J are TRBV7-2 and TRBJ2-1; D perhaps matches TRBD2 (5 bases). Trimming cost V 6 bases and J 10 bases, with 13 bases left between them. CDR3 length equals 12 residues. CDR1 SGHTA and CDR2 FQGNSA come from the germline V gene. As DNA, the CDR3 is TGTGCCAGCAGGGACTTGGCGCTAGAGCAGTTCTTC. Translation gives CASRDLALEQFF.

Written as DNA, the CDR3 is TGTGCCACCAGCGGATTAACAGGGGGCGGAACCGGGGAGCTGTTTTTT. Protein product: CATSGLTGGGTGELFF. V is TRBV15 and J is TRBJ2-2; 9 bases align to TRBD1. The CDR3 extends over 16 amino acids. With 5 bases clipped from V and 5 bases from J, the junction kept 9 bases outside the gene matches. The germline V gene has CDR1 LNHNV and CDR2 YYDKDF (reference sequence).

V gene TRBV6-4 combines with J gene TRBJ2-1; possibly TRBD2 for D (5 bases). Germline assignment: CDR1 MRHNA and CDR2 SNTAGT. The ends were cut back, 5 bases at V and 9 bases at J, with 23 bases in the middle. This CDR3 has 16 residues. CDR3 nucleotides: TGTGCCAGCAGTCAAAGGGCTAGCTCTCTTTCTCCTGAGCAGTTCTTC. Amino acids: CASSQRASSLSPEQFF.

The J gene is TRBJ1-2, the V gene TRBV5-6; D possibly corresponds to TRBD1 (6 bases). The germline CDR1 and CDR2 sequences are SGHDT and YYEEEE. V was pared by 4 bases and J by 8 bases, with 21 bases between. The CDR3 loop spans 15 amino acids. The CDR3 loop is CASSIPLTGPRGYTF. CDR3 in DNA: TGTGCCAGCAGCATCCCACTCACAGGGCCTCGCGGCTACACCTTC.

A few counts support this clone. This chain uses TRBV30 with TRBJ1-2, with D uncertain. Per the germline V gene, CDR1 is GTSNPN and CDR2 is SVGIG (reference sequence). Trimming cost V 3 bases and J 2 bases, with 10 bases left between them. The CDR3 length is 13 residues. CDR3 region: CAWSVSANYGYTF. The CDR3 bases are TGTGCCTGGAGCGTCAGTGCCAACTATGGCTACACCTTC. The complete variable domain, with remaining parts taken from reference TRBV30 and TRBJ1-2, reads SQTIHQWPATLVQPVGSPLSLECTVEGTSNPNLYWYRQAAGRGLQLLFYSVGIGQISSEVPQNLSASRPQDRQFILSSKKLLLSDSGFYLCAWSVSANYGYTFGSGTRLTVV.

There are a few counts of this clone. The rearrangement links TRBV29-1 to TRBJ1-2, with D perhaps matching TRBD1 (5 bases). CDR1 SQVTM and CDR2 ANQGSEA come from the germline V gene. The CDR3 loop spans 15 amino acids. The V gene lost 7 bases and the J gene lost 4 bases, with 22 bases spanning the gap. The CDR3 spells CSGRGDPEALYGYTF. CDR3 nucleotides: TGCAGCGGCCGGGGGGACCCCGAGGCCCTCTATGGCTACACCTTC.

The chain couples TRBV7-9 to TRBJ1-2; the D gene is possibly TRBD1 (5 bases). Trimming shortened V by 5 bases and J by 3 bases, and 16 bases separated the two germline ends. This CDR3 comprises 15 residues. Germline CDR1 SEHNR, CDR2 FQNEAQ (reference sequence). CDR3 nucleotides: TGTGCCAGCAGCGGGAAGGGGTCGTCGGACTATGGCTACACCTTC. Protein: CASSGKGSSDYGYTF.

The V call is TRBV15, the J call TRBJ2-7; 7 positions match TRBD1. Germline CDR1 is LNHNV and CDR2 is YYDKDF (reference sequence). The CDR3 covers 15 residues. V dropped 0 bases and J dropped 2; count of bases not matched to a gene: 4. The CDR3 sequence: CATSRDRDSTYEQYF. The CDR3 coding sequence is TGTGCCACCAGCAGAGACCGGGACAGCACCTACGAGCAGTACTTC. Drawing the rest from reference TRBV15 and TRBJ2-7, the complete variable domain is DAMVIQNPRYQVTQFGKPVTLSCSQTLNHNVMYWYQQKSSQAPKLLFHYYDKDFNNEADTPDNFQSRRPNTSFCFLDIRSPGLGDTAMYLCATSRDRDSTYEQYFGPGTRLTVT.

The J gene is TRBJ2-7, the V gene TRBV5-8, with 8 positions matching TRBD1. The CDR3 loop spans 13 amino acids. V lost 2 bases and J lost 3; bases outside the gene matches: 1. Germline V lookup: CDR1 SGHTS, CDR2 YDEGEE. The chain's CDR3 is CASSFTGGYEQYF. CDR3 DNA sequence: TGTGCCAGCAGCTTTACAGGGGGCTACGAGCAGTACTTC.

The chain carries TRBV5-1 and TRBJ1-1; 11 bases fit TRBD1. The CDR3 is made up of 18 amino acids. Germline assignment: CDR1 SGHRS and CDR2 YFSETQ. J lost 3 bases, V lost 2 bases, and 12 bases had no gene match. In DNA form, the CDR3 reads TGCGCCAGCAGCTTAAAACGGACAGGGGGCGAGAGATACACTGAAGCTTTCTTT. It is translated as CASSLKRTGGERYTEAFF.

The chain combines TRBV27 with TRBJ2-7; TRBD2 agrees at 9 bases. CDR1 is MNHEY, CDR2 SMNVEV, per germline (reference sequence). Trimming removed 2 bases from V and 4 bases from J; junction bases left unmatched: 6. This CDR3 has 15 residues. The CDR3 bases are TGTGCCAGCAGTTTACCCTCTAGCGGGGTTTACGAGCAGTACTTC. Encoded protein: CASSLPSSGVYEQYF.

The chain couples TRBV18 to TRBJ1-5; D remains ambiguous. Trimming took 3 bases from V and 5 from J, leaving 8 bases between them. The CDR3 extends over 13 amino acids. The V gene's germline CDR1 is KGHSH and CDR2 LQKENI. DNA for the CDR3: TGTGCCAGCTCACCCACTCGCGATCAGCCCCAGCATTTT. Encoded protein: CASSPTRDQPQHF.

In its sample, this clone was seen once. The rearrangement uses TRBV19 and TRBJ1-5, with D tentatively TRBD1 (5 bases). Germline V gene lookup returns CDR1 LNHDA and CDR2 SQIVND (reference sequence). The CDR3 is 14 amino acids. Trimming took 4 bases from V and 3 from J, leaving 10 bases between them. The CDR3 DNA reads TGTGCCAGTAGTAGGCGACAGTTCAATCAGCCCCAGCATTTT. Its protein product is CASSRRQFNQPQHF.

In its sample, this clone was seen a few times. This chain joins TRBV14 and TRBJ1-2; 7 positions match TRBD1. V lost 0 bases, J lost 3 bases, and 4 bases stayed unmatched. The CDR3 covers 15 residues. The germline CDR1 and CDR2 sequences are SGHDN and FVKESK. In nucleotides, the CDR3 is TGTGCCAGCAGCCAAGATCGAGGGGGCGACTATGGCTACACCTTC. Translation gives CASSQDRGGDYGYTF. The entire variable domain, with the rest obtained from reference TRBV14 and TRBJ1-2, is as follows: EAGVTQFPSHSVIEKGQTVTLRCDPISGHDNLYWYRRVMGKEIKFLLHFVKESKQDESGMPNNRFLAERTGGTYSTLKVQPAELEDSGVYFCASSQDRGGDYGYTFGSGTRLTVV.

The rearrangement joins TRBV5-1 to TRBJ2-5, with D possibly being TRBD2 (6 bases). Gene TRBJ2-7 matches the end of the DNA better, so the J call may be wrong. The germline gives CDR1 SGHRS, CDR2 YFSETQ. The CDR3 is made up of 15 amino acids. The CDR3 spells CASSALGGEPYEQYF. The CDR3 nucleotides are TGCGCCAGCAGCGCCTTGGGGGGAGAACCCTACGAGCAGTACTTC.

The chain joins TRBV28 to TRBJ1-1; 7 positions agree with TRBD1. This CDR3 has 15 residues. V shed 2 bases and J 5 bases; nucleotides not matched to a gene: 8. Germline V gene lookup returns CDR1 MDHEN and CDR2 SYDVKM. The CDR3 loop is CASSLGGTRGTEAFF. The CDR3 DNA is TGTGCCAGCAGTTTAGGTGGGACCAGGGGGACTGAAGCTTTCTTT.

This chain connects TRBV27 to TRBJ2-5; 8 nucleotides align to TRBD1. V lost 5 bases to trimming and J lost 5 bases; unmatched junction nucleotides: 10. Germline CDR1 reads MNHEY; CDR2 reads SMNVEV (reference sequence). CDR3 length: 15 amino acids. The CDR3 here is CASSDLGQGGETQYF. CDR3 DNA sequence: TGTGCCAGCAGTGACCTCGGACAGGGAGGTGAGACCCAGTACTTC.

The chain links TRBV30 to TRBJ1-3; D might be TRBD1 (6 bases). Trimming removed 4 bases at V and 1 base at J, with 8 bases between. This CDR3 comprises 13 residues. Looked up from germline, CDR1 is GTSNPN and CDR2 is SVGIG (reference sequence). CDR3 protein: CAWKQGSGNTIYF. As DNA, the CDR3 is TGTGCCTGGAAACAGGGATCTGGAAACACCATATATTTT.

The CDR3 sequence: CATSRTGLAGSYNEQFF. CDR3 nucleotide sequence: TGTGCCACCAGCAGAACCGGACTAGCGGGATCCTACAATGAGCAGTTCTTC. The J gene is TRBJ2-1, the V gene TRBV15; the match to TRBD2 covers 12 bases. The CDR3 consists of 17 residues. Losses at the gene ends were 2 bases for V and 1 base for J; bases not matched to a gene: 3. Germline assignment: CDR1 LNHNV and CDR2 YYDKDF (reference sequence).